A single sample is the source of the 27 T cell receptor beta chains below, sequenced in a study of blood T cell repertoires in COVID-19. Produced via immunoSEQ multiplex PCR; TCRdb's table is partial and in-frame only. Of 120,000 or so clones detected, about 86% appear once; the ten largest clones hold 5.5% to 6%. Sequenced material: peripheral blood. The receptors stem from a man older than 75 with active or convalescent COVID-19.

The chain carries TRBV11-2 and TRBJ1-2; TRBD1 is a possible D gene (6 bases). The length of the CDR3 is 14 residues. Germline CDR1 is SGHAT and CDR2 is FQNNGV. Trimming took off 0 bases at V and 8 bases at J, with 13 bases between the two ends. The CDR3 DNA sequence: TGTGCCAGCAGCTTAGAGGTAGAGGGACACGGCTACACCTTC. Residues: CASSLEVEGHGYTF. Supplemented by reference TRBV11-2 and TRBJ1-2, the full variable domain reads EAGVAQSPRYKIIEKRQSVAFWCNPISGHATLYWYQQILGQGPKLLIQFQNNGVVDDSQLPKDRFSAERLKGVDSTLKIQPAKLEDSAVYLCASSLEVEGHGYTFGSGTRLTVV.

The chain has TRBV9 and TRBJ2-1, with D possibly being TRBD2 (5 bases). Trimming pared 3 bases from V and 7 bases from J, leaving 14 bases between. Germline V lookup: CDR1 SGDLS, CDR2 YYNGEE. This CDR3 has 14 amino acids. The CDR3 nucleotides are TGTGCCAGCAGCGCAACTAGGAGCCATAATGAGCAGTTCTTC. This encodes CASSATRSHNEQFF.

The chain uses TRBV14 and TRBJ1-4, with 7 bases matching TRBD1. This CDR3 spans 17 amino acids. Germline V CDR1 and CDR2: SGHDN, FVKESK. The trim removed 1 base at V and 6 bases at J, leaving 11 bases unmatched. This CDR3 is CASSQGDRQGGDEKLFF. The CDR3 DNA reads TGTGCCAGCAGCCAAGGAGATAGACAGGGAGGAGATGAAAAACTGTTTTTT.

CDR3 in DNA: TGTGCCAGCAGTAGGGAGACTGAAGCTTTCTTT. It codes for CASSRETEAFF. The chain uses TRBV2 and TRBJ1-1; no clear D. Germline CDR1 and CDR2: SNHLY and FYNNEI. The germline V and J ends were trimmed by 5 bases and 5 bases, with 6 bases remaining between them. The CDR3 covers 11 residues.

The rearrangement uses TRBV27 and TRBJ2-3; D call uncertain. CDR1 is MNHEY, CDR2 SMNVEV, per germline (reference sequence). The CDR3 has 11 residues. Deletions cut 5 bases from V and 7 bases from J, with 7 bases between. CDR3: CASSAAHTQYF. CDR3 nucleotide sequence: TGTGCCAGCAGTGCGGCCCATACGCAGTATTTT.

The CDR3 region is CASRSPAGDNEQFF. The DNA of the CDR3 is TGTGCCAGCAGGTCTCCGGCAGGGGACAATGAGCAGTTCTTC. This chain links TRBV6-5 with TRBJ2-1, with D tentatively TRBD1 (6 bases). This CDR3 region has 14 residues. V was trimmed by 6 bases and J by 5 bases, leaving 14 bases between them. Germline loops: CDR1 MNHEY, CDR2 SVGAGI.

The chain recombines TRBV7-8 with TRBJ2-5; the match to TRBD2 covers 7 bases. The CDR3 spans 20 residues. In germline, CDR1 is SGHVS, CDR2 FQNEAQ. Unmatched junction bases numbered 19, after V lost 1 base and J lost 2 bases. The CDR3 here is CASSLEVELGERGLQETQYF. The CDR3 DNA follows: TGTGCCAGCAGCTTAGAGGTTGAGTTGGGGGAGCGGGGACTGCAAGAGACCCAGTACTTC.

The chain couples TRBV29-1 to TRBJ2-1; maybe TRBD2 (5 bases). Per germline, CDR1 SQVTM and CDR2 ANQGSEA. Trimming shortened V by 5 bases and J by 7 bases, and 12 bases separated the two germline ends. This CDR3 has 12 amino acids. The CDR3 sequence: CSVSESGNEQFF. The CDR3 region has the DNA TGCAGCGTTTCGGAATCGGGGAATGAGCAGTTCTTC.

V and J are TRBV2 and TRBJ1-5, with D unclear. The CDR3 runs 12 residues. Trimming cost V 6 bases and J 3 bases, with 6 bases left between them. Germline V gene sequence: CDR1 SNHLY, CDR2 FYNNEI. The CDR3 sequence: CASRQHNQPQHF. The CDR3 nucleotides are TGTGCCAGCAGACAGCACAATCAGCCCCAGCATTTT.

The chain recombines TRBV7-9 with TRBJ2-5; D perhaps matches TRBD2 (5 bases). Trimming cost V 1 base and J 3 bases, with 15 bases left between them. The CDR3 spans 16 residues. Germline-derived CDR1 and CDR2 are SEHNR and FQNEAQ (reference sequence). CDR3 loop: CASSLGWGQREETQYF. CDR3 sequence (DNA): TGTGCCAGCAGCTTAGGTTGGGGTCAGAGGGAAGAGACCCAGTACTTC. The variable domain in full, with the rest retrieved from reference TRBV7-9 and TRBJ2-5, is DTGVSQNPRHKITKRGQNVTFRCDPISEHNRLYWYRQTLGQGPEFLTYFQNEAQLEKSRLLSDRFSAERPKGSFSTLEIQRTEQGDSAMYLCASSLGWGQREETQYFGPGTRLLVL.

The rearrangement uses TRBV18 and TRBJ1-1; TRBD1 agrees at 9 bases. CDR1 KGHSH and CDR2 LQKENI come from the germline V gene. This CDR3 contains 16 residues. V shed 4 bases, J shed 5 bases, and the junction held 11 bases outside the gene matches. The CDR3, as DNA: TGTGCCAGCTCACTACCGGGACAGGGAGGGAGGACTGAAGCTTTCTTT. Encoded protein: CASSLPGQGGRTEAFF.

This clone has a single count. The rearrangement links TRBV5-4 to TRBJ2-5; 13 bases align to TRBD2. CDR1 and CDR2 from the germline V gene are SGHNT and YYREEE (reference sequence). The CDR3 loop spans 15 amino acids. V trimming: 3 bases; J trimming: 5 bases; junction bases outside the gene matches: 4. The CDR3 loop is CASSWTSGGRETQYF. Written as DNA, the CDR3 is TGTGCCAGCAGCTGGACTAGCGGGGGAAGGGAGACCCAGTACTTC.

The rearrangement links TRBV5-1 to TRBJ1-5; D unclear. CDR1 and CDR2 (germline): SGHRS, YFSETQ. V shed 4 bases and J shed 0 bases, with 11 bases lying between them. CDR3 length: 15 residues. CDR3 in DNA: TGCGCCAGCAGCCAAGGTCGGGATAGCAATCAGCCCCAGCATTTT. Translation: CASSQGRDSNQPQHF.

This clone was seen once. The CDR3 coding sequence is TGTGCCAGCAGCGTAGGTCTAGCCAACACAGATACGCAGTATTTT. Translating it yields CASSVGLANTDTQYF. The rearrangement uses TRBV9 and TRBJ2-3; TRBD2 is a possible D gene (5 bases). The germline V and J ends were trimmed by 0 bases and 2 bases, with 10 bases remaining between them. Germline lookup yields CDR1 SGDLS and CDR2 YYNGEE. The CDR3 contains 15 residues.

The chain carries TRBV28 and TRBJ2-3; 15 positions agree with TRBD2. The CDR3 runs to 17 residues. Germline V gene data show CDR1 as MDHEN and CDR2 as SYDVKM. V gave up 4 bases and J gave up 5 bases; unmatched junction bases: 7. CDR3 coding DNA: TGTGCCAGCAGTTCCCCACGGACTAGCGGGGGGGAAGATACGCAGTATTTT. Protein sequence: CASSSPRTSGGEDTQYF.

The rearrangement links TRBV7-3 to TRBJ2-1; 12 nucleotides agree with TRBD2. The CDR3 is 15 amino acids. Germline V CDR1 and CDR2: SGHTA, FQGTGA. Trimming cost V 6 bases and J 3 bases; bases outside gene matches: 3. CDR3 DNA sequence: TGTGCCAGCAGTACTAGCGGGGGGTACTACAATGAGCAGTTCTTC. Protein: CASSTSGGYYNEQFF.

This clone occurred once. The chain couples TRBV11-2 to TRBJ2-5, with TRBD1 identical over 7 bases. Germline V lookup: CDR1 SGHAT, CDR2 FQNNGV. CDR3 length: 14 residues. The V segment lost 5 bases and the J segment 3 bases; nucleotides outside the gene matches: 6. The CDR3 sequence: CASSHRGVEETQYF. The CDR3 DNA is TGTGCCAGCAGCCACAGGGGTGTGGAAGAGACCCAGTACTTC. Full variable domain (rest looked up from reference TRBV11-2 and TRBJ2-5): EAGVAQSPRYKIIEKRQSVAFWCNPISGHATLYWYQQILGQGPKLLIQFQNNGVVDDSQLPKDRFSAERLKGVDSTLKIQPAKLEDSAVYLCASSHRGVEETQYFGPGTRLLVL.

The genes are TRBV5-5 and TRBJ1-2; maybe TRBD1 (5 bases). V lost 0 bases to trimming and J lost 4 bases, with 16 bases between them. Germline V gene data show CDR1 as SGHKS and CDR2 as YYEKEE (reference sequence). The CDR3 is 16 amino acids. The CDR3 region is CASSLALGGTLYGYTF. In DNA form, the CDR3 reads TGTGCCAGCAGCTTGGCCTTAGGAGGGACTCTCTATGGCTACACCTTC.

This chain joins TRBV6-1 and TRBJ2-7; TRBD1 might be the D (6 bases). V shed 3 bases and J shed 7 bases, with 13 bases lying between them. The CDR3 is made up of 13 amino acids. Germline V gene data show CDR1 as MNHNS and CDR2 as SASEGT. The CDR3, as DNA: TGTGCCAGCAGTGAGGACAGCCGCAGGGAGCAGTACTTC. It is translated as CASSEDSRREQYF.

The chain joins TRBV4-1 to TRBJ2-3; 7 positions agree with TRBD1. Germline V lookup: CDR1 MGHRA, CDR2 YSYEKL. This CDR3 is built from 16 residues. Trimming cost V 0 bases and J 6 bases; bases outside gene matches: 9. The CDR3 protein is CASSQDGGQTPDTQYF. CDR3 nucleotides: TGCGCCAGCAGCCAAGATGGGGGACAGACGCCCGATACGCAGTATTTT.

CDR3 in DNA: TGTGCCAGTAGTATAGATCCAGGGAGGGGCGACTATGGCTACACCTTC. Protein product: CASSIDPGRGDYGYTF. This chain connects TRBV19 to TRBJ1-2; D might be TRBD1 (5 bases). This CDR3 contains 16 residues. Germline CDR1 and CDR2: LNHDA and SQIVND (reference sequence). The V end was cut by 0 bases, the J end by 3 bases, with 14 bases between.

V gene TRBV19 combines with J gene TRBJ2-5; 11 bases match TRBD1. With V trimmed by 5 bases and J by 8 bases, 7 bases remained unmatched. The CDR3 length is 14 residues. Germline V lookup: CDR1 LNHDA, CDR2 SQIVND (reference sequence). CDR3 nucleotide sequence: TGTGCCAGTAGTTTCGCCGGGACAGGGGGAACCCAGTACTTC. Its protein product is CASSFAGTGGTQYF.

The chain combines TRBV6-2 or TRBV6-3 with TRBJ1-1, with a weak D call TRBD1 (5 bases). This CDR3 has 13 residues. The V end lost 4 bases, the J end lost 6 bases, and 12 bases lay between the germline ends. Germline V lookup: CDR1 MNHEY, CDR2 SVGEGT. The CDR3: CASSFGGGAEAFF. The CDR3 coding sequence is TGTGCCAGCAGTTTTGGGGGAGGTGCTGAAGCTTTCTTT.

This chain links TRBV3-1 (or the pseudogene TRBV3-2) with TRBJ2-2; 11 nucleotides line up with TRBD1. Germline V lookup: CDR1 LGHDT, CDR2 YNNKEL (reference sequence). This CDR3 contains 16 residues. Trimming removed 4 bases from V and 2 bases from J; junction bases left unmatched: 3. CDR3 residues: CASSPGQGANTGELFF. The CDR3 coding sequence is TGTGCCAGCAGCCCCGGACAGGGGGCAAACACCGGGGAGCTGTTTTTT.

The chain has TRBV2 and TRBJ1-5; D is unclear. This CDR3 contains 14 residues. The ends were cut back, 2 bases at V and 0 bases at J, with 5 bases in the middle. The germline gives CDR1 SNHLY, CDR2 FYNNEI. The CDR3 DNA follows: TGTGCCAGCAGTGAATCGAGTAGCAATCAGCCCCAGCATTTT. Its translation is CASSESSSNQPQHF.

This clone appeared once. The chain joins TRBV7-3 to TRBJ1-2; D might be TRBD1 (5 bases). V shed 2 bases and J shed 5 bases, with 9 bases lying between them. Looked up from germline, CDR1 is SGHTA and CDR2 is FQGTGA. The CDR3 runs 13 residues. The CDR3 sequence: CASSLWEGYGYTF. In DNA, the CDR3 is TGTGCCAGCAGCTTATGGGAGGGGTATGGCTACACCTTC.

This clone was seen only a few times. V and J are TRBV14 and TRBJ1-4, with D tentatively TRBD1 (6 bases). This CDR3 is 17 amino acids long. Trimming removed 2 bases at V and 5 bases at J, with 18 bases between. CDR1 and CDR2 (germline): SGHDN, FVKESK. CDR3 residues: CASSQLQGSRGNEKLFF. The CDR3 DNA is TGTGCCAGCAGCCAATTACAGGGATCGAGAGGAAATGAAAAACTGTTTTTT.